What follows describes a single TCR beta chain. A much larger clone lies one base from this, so it may be a read error. Enrolled during active infection, Seattle patients were then followed longitudinally. This sample is part of a study of blood T cell repertoires in COVID-19. Study background: Material from acute and convalescent COVID-19 was sourced from the United States, Italy and Spain. Sources were T cells, B-cell-depleted T cells, or PBMCs; the material itself was cDNA or gDNA.

In the original workflow: Reference gene primer amplification gave nucleated cell count estimates. Generated by immunoSEQ multiplex PCR, the TCRdb table keeps only in-frame clones and is missing some. V and J calls and clone size are those listed in that table; D and trimming were worked out from the DNA. The sample contains about 440,000 clones, 70% to 90% of which appear only once. After removal of 4 bases from V and 3 bases from J, the junction contained 4 bases not matched to a gene. Germline V gene data show CDR1 as SGHRS and CDR2 as YFSETQ. CDR3 size: 14 residues. Sample: peripheral blood. This sequence was found in a woman in her forties or fifties with COVID-19, enrolled during active disease. The rearrangement uses TRBV5-1 and TRBJ1-1; 9 bases are shared with TRBD1. The CDR3 region is CASSARTGDTEAFF. CDR3 bases: TGCGCCAGCAGCGCCAGGACAGGGGACACTGAAGCTTTCTTT.